The 21 T cell receptor beta chains given below trace back to one sample, sequenced in a study of blood T cell repertoires in COVID-19. Sequenced by immunoSEQ multiplex PCR; TCRdb stores in-frame clones only, minus some. Among tens of thousands of clones listed, roughly 83% were seen once. Input material: peripheral blood. The receptor source for this set is a man aged 80 or over with active or convalescent COVID-19.

The V and J genes are TRBV29-1 and TRBJ2-3; the match to TRBD2 covers 11 bases. The V and J ends lost 6 bases and 0 bases, in that order; junction bases with no gene match: 8. The CDR3 sequence is 16 residues long. Germline V CDR1 and CDR2: SQVTM, ANQGSEA. The CDR3, as DNA: TGCAGCGTCCCTCCTAGACTAGCGGGGAGCACAGATACGCAGTATTTT. Translation: CSVPPRLAGSTDTQYF.

This clone has only a few counts. The V gene is TRBV10-2, the J gene TRBJ2-2; D not certain. The CDR3 covers 15 residues. Germline V gene sequence: CDR1 WSHSY, CDR2 SAAADI. V gave up 4 bases and J gave up 4 bases, with 13 bases separating them. CDR3 region: CASSATRLGTGELFF. The DNA of the CDR3 is TGCGCCAGCAGTGCGACGAGGCTTGGCACCGGGGAGCTGTTTTTT.

The V gene is TRBV29-1, the J gene TRBJ2-3, with TRBD1 matching over 12 bases. The CDR3 runs to 16 residues. In germline, CDR1 is SQVTM, CDR2 ANQGSEA. V lost 3 bases to trimming and J lost 4 bases; unmatched junction nucleotides: 8. The CDR3 protein is CSVDDARDRGPDTQYF. The CDR3 region has the DNA TGCAGCGTTGACGACGCCCGGGACAGGGGGCCAGATACGCAGTATTTT.

The chain employs TRBV2 and TRBJ2-7, with 10 nucleotides matching TRBD1. The CDR3 consists of 14 residues. Trimming removed 6 bases from V and 5 bases from J; junction bases left unmatched: 7. Germline V gene data show CDR1 as SNHLY and CDR2 as FYNNEI. In DNA, the CDR3 is TGTGCCAGCAGCAGGGACAGGGGAAGGAACGAGCAGTACTTC. Its protein product is CASSRDRGRNEQYF. The whole variable domain, filled in from reference TRBV2 and TRBJ2-7, reads EPEVTQTPSHQVTQMGQEVILRCVPISNHLYFYWYRQILGQKVEFLVSFYNNEISEKSEIFDDQFSVERPDGSNFTLKIRSTKLEDSAMYFCASSRDRGRNEQYFGPGTRLTVT.

This clone is a singleton in its sample. DNA of the CDR3: TGCAGCGTTAGCTCGGCGGGGGGCACAGATACGCAGTATTTT. Protein product: CSVSSAGGTDTQYF. The rearrangement joins TRBV29-1 to TRBJ2-3; 7 bases align to TRBD2. J was trimmed by 1 base and V by 5 bases; bases with no gene match: 6. Germline V gene sequence: CDR1 SQVTM, CDR2 ANQGSEA. The CDR3 runs 14 residues.

The CDR3 sequence is CASSALADTSTDTQYF. The CDR3 coding sequence is TGTGCCAGCAGCGCTCTAGCGGATACTAGCACAGATACGCAGTATTTT. The chain uses TRBV9 and TRBJ2-3; 7 bases match TRBD2. V lost 3 bases and J lost 0; bases outside the gene matches: 7. The CDR3 totals 16 residues. CDR1 SGDLS and CDR2 YYNGEE come from the germline V gene.

The rearrangement links TRBV7-2 to TRBJ2-1; TRBD1 matches 8 bases. Losses at the gene ends were 5 bases for V and 8 bases for J; bases not matched to a gene: 11. This CDR3 spans 15 amino acids. Germline V gene sequence: CDR1 SGHTA, CDR2 FQGNSA. The DNA of the CDR3 is TGTGCCAGCAGCCCCCGGACAGGGAGCCGGGATGAGCAGTTCTTC. The encoded protein is CASSPRTGSRDEQFF.

This clone was counted a single time. For the CDR3, the DNA is TGCGCCAGCAGCGACAGGGAACGTAATCAGCCCCAGCATTTT. It yields the protein CASSDRERNQPQHF. The chain carries TRBV10-2 and TRBJ1-5; 7 nucleotides agree with TRBD1. The germline gives CDR1 WSHSY, CDR2 SAAADI. The CDR3 length is 14 residues. The V segment lost 6 bases and the J segment 4 bases; nucleotides outside the gene matches: 6.

This clone was counted between two and nine times. The chain combines TRBV19 with TRBJ2-3; D is perhaps TRBD1 (5 bases). Germline V CDR1 and CDR2: LNHDA, SQIVND (reference sequence). Trimming removed 3 bases from V and 1 base from J, with 11 bases in between. This CDR3 has 15 residues. CDR3 residues: CASSMGQGGTDTQYF. The DNA of the CDR3 is TGTGCCAGTAGTATGGGGCAGGGTGGCACAGATACGCAGTATTTT.

This CDR3 reads CASSKRGGQPSYNEQFF. Written as DNA, the CDR3 is TGTGCCAGTAGTAAGAGAGGCGGACAACCGTCCTACAATGAGCAGTTCTTC. The chain employs TRBV19 and TRBJ2-1, with TRBD1 as a possible D gene (5 bases). Germline lookup yields CDR1 LNHDA and CDR2 SQIVND (reference sequence). The CDR3 length is 17 residues. Trimming took off 4 bases at V and 1 base at J, with 17 bases between the two ends.

This chain uses TRBV6-5 with TRBJ2-7; D gene uncertain. The CDR3 spans 12 residues. Germline V lookup: CDR1 MNHEY, CDR2 SVGAGI. Trimming cost V 4 bases and J 0 bases, with 4 bases left between them. This CDR3 reads CASSSLSYEQYF. In DNA, the CDR3 is TGTGCCAGCAGTTCCCTCTCCTACGAGCAGTACTTC.

The rearrangement uses TRBV7-2 and TRBJ2-7, with a possible D match to TRBD1 (5 bases). This CDR3 spans 15 amino acids. Deletions cut 5 bases from V and 4 bases from J, with 18 bases between. Germline loops: CDR1 SGHTA, CDR2 FQGNSA. CDR3 DNA sequence: TGTGCCAGCAGCGCCAAACAGGCGACCCGGTACGAGCAGTACTTC. It translates to CASSAKQATRYEQYF.

V usage is TRBV6-6 and J usage is TRBJ2-7; weak D call: TRBD1 (7 bases). Looked up from germline, CDR1 is MNHNY and CDR2 is SVGAGI (reference sequence). The CDR3 length is 11 residues. The V and J ends lost 1 base and 12 bases respectively, with 10 bases between them. CDR3 residues: CASSYWGDRYF. The CDR3 region has the DNA TGTGCCAGCAGTTACTGGGGGGACAGGTACTTC.

This clone is categorized as medium-sized. The rearrangement uses TRBV9 and TRBJ2-2; 9 nucleotides align to TRBD1. The ends lost 2 bases at V and 0 bases at J; junction bases unmatched: 2. Looked up from germline, CDR1 is SGDLS and CDR2 is YYNGEE. The CDR3 consists of 16 residues. The CDR3 DNA is TGTGCCAGCAGCGTCCGACAGGGGGCGAACACCGGGGAGCTGTTTTTT. Encoded protein: CASSVRQGANTGELFF.

J is TRBJ1-4 and V is TRBV7-9; 7 bases line up with TRBD1. Germline CDR1 and CDR2: SEHNR and FQNEAQ (reference sequence). CDR3 length: 15 amino acids. V shed 5 bases, J shed 4 bases, and the junction held 7 bases outside the gene matches. The CDR3, as DNA: TGTGCCAGCAGCCAGCCGACAGGGCATAATGAAAAACTGTTTTTT. It specifies CASSQPTGHNEKLFF.

The chain joins TRBV10-3 to TRBJ2-3; TRBD2 agrees at 8 bases. The CDR3 has 15 residues. After removal of 2 bases from V and 0 bases from J, the junction contained 1 base not matched to a gene. The germline V gene has CDR1 ENHRY and CDR2 SYGVKD. In DNA form, the CDR3 reads TGTGCCATCAGTGAGCCGGGGGGGAGCACAGATACGCAGTATTTT. Translation: CAISEPGGSTDTQYF.

This clone has just a few counts. The CDR3 sequence is CASSQDVAVTNEKLFF. In DNA form, the CDR3 reads TGCGCCAGCAGCCAAGACGTCGCGGTAACTAATGAAAAACTGTTTTTT. The gene calls are TRBV4-1 and TRBJ1-4, with no clear D. Trimming removed 0 bases at V and 1 base at J, with 9 bases between. The germline CDR1 and CDR2 sequences are MGHRA and YSYEKL. CDR3 length: 16 residues.

V usage is TRBV15 and J usage is TRBJ2-7, with 9 bases aligning to TRBD1. The ends lost 1 base at V and 2 bases at J; junction bases unmatched: 6. The CDR3 length is 16 residues. Per germline, CDR1 LNHNV and CDR2 YYDKDF (reference sequence). In DNA form, the CDR3 reads TGTGCCACCAGCAGAGCGACCGGGACAGGGACCTACGAGCAGTACTTC. Translated, it gives CATSRATGTGTYEQYF.

This clone appeared a few times. The J gene is TRBJ2-3, the V gene TRBV2; perhaps TRBD1 as D (8 bases). The ends were cut back, 6 bases at V and 8 bases at J, with 21 bases in the middle. Germline V gene data show CDR1 as SNHLY and CDR2 as FYNNEI. The CDR3 sequence is 15 residues long. CDR3 in amino acids: CASRVQGGFEGTQYF. CDR3 nucleotide sequence: TGTGCCAGCAGGGTACAGGGGGGGTTCGAAGGTACGCAGTATTTT.

This chain joins TRBV28 and TRBJ2-1; possibly TRBD2 for D (6 bases). Trimming pared 3 bases from V and 7 bases from J, leaving 10 bases between. CDR3 length: 13 amino acids. Germline V gene sequence: CDR1 MDHEN, CDR2 SYDVKM. This CDR3 is CASSFGRGNEQFF. The CDR3 DNA sequence: TGTGCCAGCAGTTTTGGTCGGGGGAATGAGCAGTTCTTC.

The J gene is TRBJ2-7, the V gene TRBV25-1; 11 bases are a match to TRBD1. V dropped 6 bases and J dropped 4; count of bases not matched to a gene: 5. The CDR3 has 14 amino acids. Per the germline V gene, CDR1 is MGHDK and CDR2 is SYGVNS. CDR3 loop: CASSSGTGGYEQYF. CDR3 coding DNA: TGTGCCAGCAGCTCCGGGACAGGGGGGTACGAGCAGTACTTC.